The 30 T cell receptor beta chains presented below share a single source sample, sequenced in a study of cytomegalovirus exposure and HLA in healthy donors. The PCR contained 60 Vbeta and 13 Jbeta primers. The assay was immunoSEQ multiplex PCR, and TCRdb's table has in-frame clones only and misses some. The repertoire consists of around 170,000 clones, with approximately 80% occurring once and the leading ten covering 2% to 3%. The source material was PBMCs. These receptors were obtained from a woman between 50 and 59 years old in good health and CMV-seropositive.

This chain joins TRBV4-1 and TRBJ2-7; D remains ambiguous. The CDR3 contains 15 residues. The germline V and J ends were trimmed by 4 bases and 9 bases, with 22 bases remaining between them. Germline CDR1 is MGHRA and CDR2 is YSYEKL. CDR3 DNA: TGCGCCAGCAGCCCCCCTGAAGGCGGCCGCTTAGGGCAGTACTTC. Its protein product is CASSPPEGGRLGQYF.

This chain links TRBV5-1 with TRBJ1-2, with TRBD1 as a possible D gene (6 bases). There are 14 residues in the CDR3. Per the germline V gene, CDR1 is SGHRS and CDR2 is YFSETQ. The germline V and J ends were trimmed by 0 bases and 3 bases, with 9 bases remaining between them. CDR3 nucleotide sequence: TGCGCCAGCAGCTTGGGTCCAGGGGACTATGGCTACACCTTC. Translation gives CASSLGPGDYGYTF.

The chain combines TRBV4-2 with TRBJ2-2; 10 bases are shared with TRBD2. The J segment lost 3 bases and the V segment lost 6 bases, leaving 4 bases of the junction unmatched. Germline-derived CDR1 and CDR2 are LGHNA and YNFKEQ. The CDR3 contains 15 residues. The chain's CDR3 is CASSSGTSDTGELFF. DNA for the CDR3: TGTGCCAGCAGTTCCGGGACTAGCGACACCGGGGAGCTGTTTTTT.

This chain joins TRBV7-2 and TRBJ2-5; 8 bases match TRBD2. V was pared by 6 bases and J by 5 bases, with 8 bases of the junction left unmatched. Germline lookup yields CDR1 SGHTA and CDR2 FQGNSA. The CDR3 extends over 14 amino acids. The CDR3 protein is CASSPGGAQETQYF. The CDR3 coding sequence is TGTGCCAGCAGTCCCGGGGGGGCCCAGGAGACCCAGTACTTC.

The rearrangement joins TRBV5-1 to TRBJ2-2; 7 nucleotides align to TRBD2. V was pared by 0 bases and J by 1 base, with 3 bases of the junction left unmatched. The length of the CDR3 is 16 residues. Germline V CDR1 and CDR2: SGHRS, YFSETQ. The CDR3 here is CASSLVASGNTGELFF. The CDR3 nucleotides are TGCGCCAGCAGCTTGGTAGCTAGCGGGAACACCGGGGAGCTGTTTTTT.

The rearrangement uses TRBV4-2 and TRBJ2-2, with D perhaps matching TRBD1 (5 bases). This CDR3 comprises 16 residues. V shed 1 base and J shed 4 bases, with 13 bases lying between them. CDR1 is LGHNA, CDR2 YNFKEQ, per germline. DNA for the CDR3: TGTGCCAGCAGCCAAGGGGGCAGGGTGGGCACCGGGGAGCTGTTTTTT. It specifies CASSQGGRVGTGELFF.

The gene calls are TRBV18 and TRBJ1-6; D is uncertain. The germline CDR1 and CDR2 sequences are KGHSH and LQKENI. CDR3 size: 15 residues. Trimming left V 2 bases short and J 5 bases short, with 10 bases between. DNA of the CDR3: TGTGCCAGCTCACCAACGGGGATGCATAATTCACCCCTCCACTTT. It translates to CASSPTGMHNSPLHF.

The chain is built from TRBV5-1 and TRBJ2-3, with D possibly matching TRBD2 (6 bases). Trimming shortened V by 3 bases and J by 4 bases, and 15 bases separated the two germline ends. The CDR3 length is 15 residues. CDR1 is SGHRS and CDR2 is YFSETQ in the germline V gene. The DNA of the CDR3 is TGCGCCAGCAGCTCCCAGACTAGTAGAGCAGATACGCAGTATTTT. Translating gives CASSSQTSRADTQYF.

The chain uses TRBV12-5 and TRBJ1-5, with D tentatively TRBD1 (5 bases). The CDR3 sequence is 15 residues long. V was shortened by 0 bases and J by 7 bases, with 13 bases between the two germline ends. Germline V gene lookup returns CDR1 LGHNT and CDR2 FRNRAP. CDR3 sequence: CASGLVAQGEQPQHF. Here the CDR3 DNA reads TGTGCTAGTGGTTTGGTAGCTCAGGGCGAACAGCCCCAGCATTTT.

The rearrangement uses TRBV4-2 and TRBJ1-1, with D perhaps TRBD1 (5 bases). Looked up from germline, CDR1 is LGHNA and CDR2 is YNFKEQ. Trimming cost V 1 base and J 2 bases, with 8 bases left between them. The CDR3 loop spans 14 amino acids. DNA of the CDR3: TGTGCCAGCAGCCAAGCCGACAGAAACACTGAAGCTTTCTTT. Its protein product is CASSQADRNTEAFF.

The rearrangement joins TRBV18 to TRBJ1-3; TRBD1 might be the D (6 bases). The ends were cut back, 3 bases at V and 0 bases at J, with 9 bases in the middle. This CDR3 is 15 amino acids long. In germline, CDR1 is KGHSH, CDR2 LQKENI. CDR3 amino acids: CASSPTGSSGNTIYF. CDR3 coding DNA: TGTGCCAGCTCACCTACAGGGTCCTCTGGAAACACCATATATTTT.

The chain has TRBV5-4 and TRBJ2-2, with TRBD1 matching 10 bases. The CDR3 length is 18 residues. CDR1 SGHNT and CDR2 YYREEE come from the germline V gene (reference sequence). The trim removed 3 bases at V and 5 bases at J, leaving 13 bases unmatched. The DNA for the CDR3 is TGTGCCAGCAGCTCGGTCCCGGGACAGGGGTTGAGGACCGGGGAGCTGTTTTTT. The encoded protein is CASSSVPGQGLRTGELFF.

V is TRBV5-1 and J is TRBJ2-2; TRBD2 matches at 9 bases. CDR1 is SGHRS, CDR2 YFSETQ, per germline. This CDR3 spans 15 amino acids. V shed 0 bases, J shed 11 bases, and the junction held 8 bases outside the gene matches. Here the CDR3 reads CASSLGSSGDLELFF. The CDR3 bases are TGCGCCAGCAGCTTGGGATCTAGCGGGGACCTAGAGCTGTTTTTT.

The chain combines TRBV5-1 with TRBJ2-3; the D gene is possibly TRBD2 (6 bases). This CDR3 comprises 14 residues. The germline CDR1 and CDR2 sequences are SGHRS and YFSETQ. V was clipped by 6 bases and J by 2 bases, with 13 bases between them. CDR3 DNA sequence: TGCGCCAGCATGGTAGCGGCCACCACAGATACGCAGTATTTT. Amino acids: CASMVAATTDTQYF.

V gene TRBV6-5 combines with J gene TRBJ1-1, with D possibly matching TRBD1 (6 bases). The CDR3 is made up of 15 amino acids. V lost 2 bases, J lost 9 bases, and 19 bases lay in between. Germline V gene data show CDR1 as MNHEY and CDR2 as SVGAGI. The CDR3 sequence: CASSYTGRGQGKAFF. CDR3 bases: TGTGCCAGCAGTTACACAGGCAGGGGCCAGGGAAAAGCTTTCTTT.

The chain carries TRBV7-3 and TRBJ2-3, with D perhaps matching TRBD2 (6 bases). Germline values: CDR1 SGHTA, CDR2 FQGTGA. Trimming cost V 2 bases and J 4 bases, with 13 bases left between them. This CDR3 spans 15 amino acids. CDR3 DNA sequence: TGTGCCAGCAGCTTAGGAGGGGCCGGGTCAGATACGCAGTATTTT. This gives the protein CASSLGGAGSDTQYF.

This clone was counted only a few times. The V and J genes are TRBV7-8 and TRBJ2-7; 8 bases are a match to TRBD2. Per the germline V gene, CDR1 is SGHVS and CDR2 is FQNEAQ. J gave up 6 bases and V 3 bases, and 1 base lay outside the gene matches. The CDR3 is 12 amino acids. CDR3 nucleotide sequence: TGTGCCAGCAGCTTCCTAGCGGGCGAGCAGTACTTC. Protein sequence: CASSFLAGEQYF.

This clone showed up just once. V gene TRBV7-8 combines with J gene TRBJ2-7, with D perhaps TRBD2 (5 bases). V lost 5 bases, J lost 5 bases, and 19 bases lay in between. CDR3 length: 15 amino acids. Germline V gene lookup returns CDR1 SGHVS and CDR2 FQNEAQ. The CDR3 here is CASSPTWTSFDEQYF. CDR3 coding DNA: TGTGCCAGCAGCCCGACGTGGACTTCCTTTGACGAGCAGTACTTC. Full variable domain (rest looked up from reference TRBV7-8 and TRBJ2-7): GAGVSQSPRYKVAKRGQDVALRCDPISGHVSLFWYQQALGQGPEFLTYFQNEAQLDKSGLPSDRFFAERPEGSVSTLKIQRTQQEDSAVYLCASSPTWTSFDEQYFGPGTRLTVT.

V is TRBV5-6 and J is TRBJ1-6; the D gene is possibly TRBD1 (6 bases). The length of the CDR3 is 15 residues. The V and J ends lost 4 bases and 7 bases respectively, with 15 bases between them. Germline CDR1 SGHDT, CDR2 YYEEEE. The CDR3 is CASSVETGANSPLHF. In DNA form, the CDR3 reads TGTGCCAGCAGCGTAGAGACAGGCGCCAATTCACCCCTCCACTTT.

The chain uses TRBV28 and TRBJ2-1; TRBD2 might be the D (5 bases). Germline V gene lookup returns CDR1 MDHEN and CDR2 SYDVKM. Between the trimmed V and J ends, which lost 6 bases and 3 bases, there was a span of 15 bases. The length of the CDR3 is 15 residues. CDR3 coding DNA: TGTGCCAGCAGCCAGAGCTCCGGGGACTACAATGAGCAGTTCTTC. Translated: CASSQSSGDYNEQFF.

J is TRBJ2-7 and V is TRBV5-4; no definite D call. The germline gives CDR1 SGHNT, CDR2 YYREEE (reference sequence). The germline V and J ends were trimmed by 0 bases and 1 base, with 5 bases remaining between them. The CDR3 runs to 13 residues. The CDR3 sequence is CASSLDTSYEQYF. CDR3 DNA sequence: TGTGCCAGCAGCTTGGACACATCCTACGAGCAGTACTTC.

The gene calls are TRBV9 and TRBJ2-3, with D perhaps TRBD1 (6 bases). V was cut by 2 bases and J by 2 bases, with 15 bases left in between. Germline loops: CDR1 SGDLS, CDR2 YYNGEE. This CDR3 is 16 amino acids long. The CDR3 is CASSVDPQGNTDTQYF. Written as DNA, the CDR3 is TGTGCCAGCAGCGTCGACCCTCAGGGGAACACAGATACGCAGTATTTT.

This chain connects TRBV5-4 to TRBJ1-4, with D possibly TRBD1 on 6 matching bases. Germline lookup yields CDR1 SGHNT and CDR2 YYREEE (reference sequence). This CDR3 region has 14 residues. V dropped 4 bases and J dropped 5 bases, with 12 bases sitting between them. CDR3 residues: CASSADSKNEKLFF. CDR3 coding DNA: TGTGCCAGCAGCGCGGACAGTAAAAATGAAAAACTGTTTTTT. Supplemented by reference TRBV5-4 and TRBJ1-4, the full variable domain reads ETGVTQSPTHLIKTRGQQVTLRCSSQSGHNTVSWYQQALGQGPQFIFQYYREEENGRGNFPPRFSGLQFPNYSSELNVNALELDDSALYLCASSADSKNEKLFFGSGTQLSVL.

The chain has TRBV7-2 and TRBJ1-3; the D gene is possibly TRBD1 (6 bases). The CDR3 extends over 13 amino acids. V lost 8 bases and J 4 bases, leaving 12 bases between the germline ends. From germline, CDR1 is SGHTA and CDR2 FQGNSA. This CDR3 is CASAGASGNTIYF. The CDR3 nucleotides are TGTGCCAGCGCGGGGGCCTCGGGAAACACCATATATTTT.

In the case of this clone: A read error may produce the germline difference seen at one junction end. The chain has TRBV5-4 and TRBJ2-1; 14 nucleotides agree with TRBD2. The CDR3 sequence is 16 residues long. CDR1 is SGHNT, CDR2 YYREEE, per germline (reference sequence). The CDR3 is CASTLGTSGGWDEQFF. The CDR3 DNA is TGTGCCAGCACCTTGGGGACTAGCGGGGGATGGGATGAGCAGTTCTTC. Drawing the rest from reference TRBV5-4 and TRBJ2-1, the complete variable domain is ETGVTQSPTHLIKTRGQQVTLRCSSQSGHNTVSWYQQALGQGPQFIFQYYREEENGRGNFPPRFSGLQFPNYSSELNVNALELDDSALYLCASTLGTSGGWDEQFFGPGTRLTVL.

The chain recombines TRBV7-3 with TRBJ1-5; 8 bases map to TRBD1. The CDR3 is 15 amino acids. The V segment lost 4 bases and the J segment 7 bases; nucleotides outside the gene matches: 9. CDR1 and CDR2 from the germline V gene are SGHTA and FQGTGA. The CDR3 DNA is TGTGCCAGCAGCTCGCAGACAGGGGTGGGACAGCCCCAGCATTTT. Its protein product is CASSSQTGVGQPQHF.

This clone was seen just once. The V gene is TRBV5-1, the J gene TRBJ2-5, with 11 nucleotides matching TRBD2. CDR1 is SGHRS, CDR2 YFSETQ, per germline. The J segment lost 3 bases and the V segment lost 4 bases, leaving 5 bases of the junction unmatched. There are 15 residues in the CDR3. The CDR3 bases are TGCGCCAGCAGCGTGACTAGCGGGGCCGAAGAGACCCAGTACTTC. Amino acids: CASSVTSGAEETQYF.

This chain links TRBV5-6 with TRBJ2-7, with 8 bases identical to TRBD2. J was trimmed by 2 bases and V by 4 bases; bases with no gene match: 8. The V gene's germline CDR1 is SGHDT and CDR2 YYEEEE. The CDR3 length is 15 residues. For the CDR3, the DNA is TGTGCCAGCAGCAGAGAGCGGGGGTCTCCCTACGAGCAGTACTTC. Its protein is CASSRERGSPYEQYF.

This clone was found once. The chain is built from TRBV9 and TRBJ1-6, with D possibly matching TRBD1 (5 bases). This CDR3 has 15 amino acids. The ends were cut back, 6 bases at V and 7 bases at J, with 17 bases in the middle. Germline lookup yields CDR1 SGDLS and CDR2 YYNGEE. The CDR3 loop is CASTPGLSTNSPLHF. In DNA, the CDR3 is TGTGCCAGCACACCGGGACTGAGCACCAATTCACCCCTCCACTTT.

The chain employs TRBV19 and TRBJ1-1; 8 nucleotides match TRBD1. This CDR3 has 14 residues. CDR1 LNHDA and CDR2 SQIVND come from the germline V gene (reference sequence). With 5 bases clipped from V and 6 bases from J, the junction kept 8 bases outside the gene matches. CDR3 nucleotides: TGTGCCAGTAGTTTACAGGGGGTTCTGGCTGAAGCTTTCTTT. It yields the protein CASSLQGVLAEAFF. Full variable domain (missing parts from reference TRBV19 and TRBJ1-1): DGGITQSPKYLFRKEGQNVTLSCEQNLNHDAMYWYRQDPGQGLRLIYYSQIVNDFQKGDIAEGYSVSREKKESFPLTVTSAQKNPTAFYLCASSLQGVLAEAFFGQGTRLTVV.